The 10 T cell receptor beta chains reported below all come from one sample, sequenced in a study of vaccination effects on CD4 cells after COVID-19. Viral peptide pool expansion of antigen-specific CD4+ T cells preceded sequencing in the ViraFEST assay. When roughly eleven days of culture had elapsed, CD4+ T cells were isolated. TCRdb keeps only in-frame clones here, not all; method: immunoSEQ multiplex PCR. The table lists tens of thousands of clones, about 70% of them singletons. No antigen is known for these receptors. Sequencing was performed on CD4+ T cells from PBMCs cultured with HCoV-229E spike peptides, taken before COVID-19 vaccination. The receptors shown here come from a human donor who received a COVID-19 vaccine.

The chain links TRBV5-1 to TRBJ1-1, with 9 bases matching TRBD1. Losses at the gene ends were 3 bases for V and 4 bases for J; bases not matched to a gene: 7. This CDR3 region has 15 residues. Per germline, CDR1 SGHRS and CDR2 YFSETQ. The CDR3: CASSSGTGFGTEAFF. In nucleotides, the CDR3 is TGCGCCAGCAGCTCGGGGACAGGGTTCGGCACTGAAGCTTTCTTT.

This clone is a singleton in its sample. The chain links TRBV28 to TRBJ2-4; tentative D call: TRBD1 (7 bases). The germline CDR1 and CDR2 sequences are MDHEN and SYDVKM. V was shortened by 8 bases and J by 4 bases, with 12 bases between the two germline ends. CDR3 length equals 13 residues. This CDR3 is CASRGTAKNIQYF. DNA for the CDR3: TGTGCCAGCCGCGGGACAGCTAAAAACATTCAGTACTTC.

The chain joins TRBV14 to TRBJ2-4, with D possibly matching TRBD2 (5 bases). The germline gives CDR1 SGHDN, CDR2 FVKESK. The CDR3 loop spans 13 amino acids. The V gene lost 1 base and the J gene lost 8 bases, with 9 bases spanning the gap. DNA for the CDR3: TGTGCCAGCAGCCAAGCCACCGGGGACATTCAGTACTTC. It yields the protein CASSQATGDIQYF.

This clone was seen only once. This chain joins TRBV29-1 and TRBJ2-3, with D unclear. The CDR3 covers 12 residues. Germline CDR1 reads SQVTM; CDR2 reads ANQGSEA. The ends were cut back, 4 bases at V and 2 bases at J, with 7 bases in the middle. CDR3 sequence (DNA): TGCAGCGTTGGGGGTCTCACAGATACGCAGTATTTT. Translation: CSVGGLTDTQYF.

This chain connects TRBV7-8 to TRBJ2-5; D is perhaps TRBD1 or TRBD2 (6 bases each). The ends were cut back, 5 bases at V and 5 bases at J, with 15 bases in the middle. This CDR3 has 14 amino acids. CDR1 SGHVS and CDR2 FQNEAQ come from the germline V gene. The CDR3 is CASSQGTFRETQYF. DNA for the CDR3: TGTGCCAGCAGCCAGGGGACTTTTCGGGAGACCCAGTACTTC.

The rearrangement joins TRBV5-8 to TRBJ2-7, with 14 bases aligning to TRBD2. After removal of 5 bases from V and 4 bases from J, the junction contained 2 bases not matched to a gene. The CDR3 runs 14 residues. In germline, CDR1 is SGHTS, CDR2 YDEGEE. CDR3 loop: CASSRTSGGYEQYV. The CDR3 bases are TGTGCCAGCAGTAGGACTAGCGGGGGGTACGAGCAGTACGTC.

This sequence joins TRBV2 and TRBJ1-2; 12 nucleotides agree with TRBD1. This CDR3 region has 13 residues. Germline trimming cut 6 bases from V and 10 bases from J; bases unmatched to any gene: 6. Germline V gives CDR1 SNHLY, CDR2 FYNNEI. CDR3 in DNA: TGTGCCAGCAGCGGGACAGGGGGCGCGGACTACACCTTC. Translated, it gives CASSGTGGADYTF.

The CDR3 spells CASSLLGQGGYNSPLHF. DNA of the CDR3: TGTGCCAGCAGCCTATTGGGACAGGGGGGTTATAATTCACCCCTCCACTTT. The V gene is TRBV7-9, the J gene TRBJ1-6; 11 bases are shared with TRBD1. Germline trimming cut 5 bases from V and 4 bases from J; bases unmatched to any gene: 7. This CDR3 has 17 amino acids. Germline-derived CDR1 and CDR2 are SEHNR and FQNEAQ (reference sequence).

The table lists this clone with a few counts. This chain links TRBV7-8 with TRBJ1-6; a possible D gene is TRBD1 (5 bases). The CDR3 loop spans 18 amino acids. Trimming left V 1 base short and J 4 bases short, with 17 bases between. Germline V CDR1 and CDR2: SGHVS, FQNEAQ. The CDR3 protein is CASSLVGQGPFYNSPLHF. The CDR3 nucleotides are TGTGCCAGCAGCTTAGTTGGGCAGGGACCCTTTTATAATTCACCCCTCCACTTT.

The chain combines TRBV4-1 with TRBJ2-3, with TRBD2 identical over 7 bases. Germline CDR1 reads MGHRA; CDR2 reads YSYEKL. After removal of 1 base from V and 4 bases from J, the junction contained 2 bases not matched to a gene. This CDR3 has 14 amino acids. CDR3: CASSQGLASDTQYF. CDR3 DNA sequence: TGCGCCAGCAGCCAAGGACTAGCCTCAGATACGCAGTATTTT.